Below, 2 T cell receptor beta chains from the same sample are listed, as sequenced in a study of blood T cells in healthy people across ages. It was with a sample-barcoded 5' primer and a J-beta primer mix that a second PCR of about 7 to 12 cycles was run. Using its own MiXCR run on the 5' RACE reads, TCRdb lists one record per CDR3 protein. The sample shows around 1.1 million distinct CDR3 sequences, around two fifths of them seen only once. The sequenced sample consisted of blood. The receptor set was obtained from a man younger than 35 in good health.

This chain links TRBV6-2 or TRBV6-3 with TRBJ2-5, with D possibly being TRBD1 (5 bases). The J call could be wrong; TRBJ2-7 is a better fit for the DNA end. The V gene's germline CDR1 is MNHEY and CDR2 SVGEGT. This CDR3 spans 13 amino acids. This CDR3 reads CASSTGPFYEQYF. The DNA for the CDR3 is TGTGCCAGCAGTACAGGTCCATTCTACGAGCAGTACTTC.

This clonotype was recorded once. The chain combines TRBV14 with TRBJ2-5; D unresolved. Looked up from germline, CDR1 is SGHDN and CDR2 is FVKESK. CDR3 length: 14 amino acids. Between the trimmed V and J ends, which lost 0 bases and 11 bases, there was a span of 16 bases. The CDR3 coding sequence is TGTGCCAGCAGCCAAGAAGGGCCCAGCAATGAGCAGTACTTC. Its protein product is CASSQEGPSNEQYF.